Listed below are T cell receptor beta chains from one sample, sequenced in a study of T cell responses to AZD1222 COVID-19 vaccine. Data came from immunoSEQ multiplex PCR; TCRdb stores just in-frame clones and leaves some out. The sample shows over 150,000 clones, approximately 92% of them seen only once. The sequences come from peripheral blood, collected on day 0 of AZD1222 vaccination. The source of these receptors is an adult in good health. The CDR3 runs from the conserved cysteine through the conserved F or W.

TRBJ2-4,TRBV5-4,CASSLTGKNIQYF
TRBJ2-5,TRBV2,CASSAMGLAVQETQYF
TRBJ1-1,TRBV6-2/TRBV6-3,CASSYIRDRGAWTEAFF
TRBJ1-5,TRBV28,CASSLTGTGQPQHF
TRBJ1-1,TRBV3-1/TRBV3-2,CASSQGTGGTEAFF
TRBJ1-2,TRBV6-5,CASKTDMVSF
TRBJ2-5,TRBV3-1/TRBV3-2,CASRLAGGSQETQYF
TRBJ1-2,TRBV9,CASTEGGLTSLNYGYTF
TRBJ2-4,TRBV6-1,CASSEAGWKTLAKNIQYF
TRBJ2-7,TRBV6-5,CASSRDRAHEQYF
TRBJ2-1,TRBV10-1,CASIVQDEQFF
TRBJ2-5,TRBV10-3,CAITGTGGFFPETQYF
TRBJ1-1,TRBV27,CASRAGGTEAFF
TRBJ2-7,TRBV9,CASSAGLAGGIYEQYF
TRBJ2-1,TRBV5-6,CASSLIIADNEQFF
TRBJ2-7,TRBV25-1,CASRRDRGLSYEQYF
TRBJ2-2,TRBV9,CASSLSGGNTGELFF
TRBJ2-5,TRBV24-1,CATSSGGQETQYF
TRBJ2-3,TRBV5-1,CASSRTPTGTSGATDTQYF
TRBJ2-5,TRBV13,CASSSGRRETQYF
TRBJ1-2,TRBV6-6,CASSYSGQGQNYGYTF
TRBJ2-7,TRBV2,CASREGVSYEQYF
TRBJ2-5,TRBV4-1,CASSQDPSGGAETQYF
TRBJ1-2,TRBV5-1,CASSPTRGGGYGYTF
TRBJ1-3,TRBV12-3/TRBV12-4,CASTPSGNTIYF
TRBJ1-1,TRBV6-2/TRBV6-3,CASSRTGEYTEAFF
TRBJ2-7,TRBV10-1,CASSESSRGPFYEQYF
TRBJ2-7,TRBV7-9,CASSQDRGKTYEQYF
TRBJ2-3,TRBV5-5,CASSRQGREPDTQYF
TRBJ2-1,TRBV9,CASSVSQAGVQNEQFF
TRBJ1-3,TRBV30,CAWSAGTATGNTIYF
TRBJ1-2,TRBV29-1,CSVTPGPLPSDTF
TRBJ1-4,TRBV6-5,CASTSQGFHEKLFF
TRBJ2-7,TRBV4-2,CASSYRGGAGEQYF
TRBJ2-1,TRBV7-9,CASSLVEGSEQFF
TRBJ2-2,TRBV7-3,CASSRLAGAPNTGELFF
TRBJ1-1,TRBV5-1,CASRVMGQGTEAFF
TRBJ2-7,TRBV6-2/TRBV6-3,CASSYVGDPQEQYF
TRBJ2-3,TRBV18,CASWGSNTDTQYF
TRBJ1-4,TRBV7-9,CATRSGTGGEKLFF
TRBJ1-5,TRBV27,CASSLIGMDQPQHF
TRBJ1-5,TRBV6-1,CASSEGAYSNQPQHF
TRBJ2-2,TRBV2,CASTGGNTGELFF
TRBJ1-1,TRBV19,CASSPLNTEAFF
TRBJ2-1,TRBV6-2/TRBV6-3,CASSYWGEVHNEQFF
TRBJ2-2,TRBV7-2,CASSQLRRDTGELFF
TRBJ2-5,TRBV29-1,CSVEGYVRGTRETQYF
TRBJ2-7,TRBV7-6,CASSLAHGATYEQYF
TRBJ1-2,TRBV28,CAIFKAANYGYTF
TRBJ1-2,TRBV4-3,CASSQDYINYGYTF
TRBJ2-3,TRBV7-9,CASSLAIVDTQYF
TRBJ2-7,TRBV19,CASSPTGDWGTYEQYF
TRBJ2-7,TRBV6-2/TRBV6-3,CASSWGIYEQYF
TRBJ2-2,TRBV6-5,CASSNRDGSGELFF
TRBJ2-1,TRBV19,CASSIMQGGNEQFF
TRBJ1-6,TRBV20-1,CSASEGLAFENSPLHF
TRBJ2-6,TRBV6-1,CASSESWSSGANVLTF
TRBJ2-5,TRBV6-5,CASSAIETQYF
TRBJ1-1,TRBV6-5,CASTWTHEAFF
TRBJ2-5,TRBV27,CASSSGGQGDQETQYF